This TCR beta chain is from a study of regulatory T cells in long-lasting Graves disease. Across the whole study: Those with persistent Graves' disease had received antithyroid drugs for over 5 years with positive TSH receptor antibodies.

Whole-study findings and limits: Public clonotype sharing was higher in persistent than newly diagnosed patients. Persistent disease exhibited a predilection for TRBV28, TRBJ1-2 and TRBJ2-5.

This clonotype was recorded a few times. Its specificity is unknown. The V gene end was trimmed by 4 bases and the J gene end by 2 bases; junction bases not matched to a gene: 10. The CDR3 consists of 16 residues. Germline V gene sequence: CDR1 MGHRA, CDR2 YSYEKL. Library construction for TCR beta used iRepertoire HTBI primers and Arm-PCR of CDR3 regions. TCRdb re-analysed the multiplex PCR reads in MiXCR, keeping a single row per CDR3 protein. Of about 340,000 distinct CDR3 sequences listed, around 20% are singletons. Time point defined: persistent/refractory GD, antithyroid drugs over 5 years with positive TRAb. Isolated PBMC RNA provided the starting material for the TCR library.

The sequencing here drew on peripheral blood mononuclear cells (PBMCs), taken when the disease was refractory, from a patient treated with antithyroid drugs. The sequence was collected from a female donor with Graves disease. V is TRBV4-1 and J is TRBJ1-2; 7 nucleotides match TRBD1. The CDR3 DNA reads TGCGCCAGCAGCCGACAACAGGGGCTGGAAAACTATGGCTACACCTTC. Its protein is CASSRQQGLENYGYTF.